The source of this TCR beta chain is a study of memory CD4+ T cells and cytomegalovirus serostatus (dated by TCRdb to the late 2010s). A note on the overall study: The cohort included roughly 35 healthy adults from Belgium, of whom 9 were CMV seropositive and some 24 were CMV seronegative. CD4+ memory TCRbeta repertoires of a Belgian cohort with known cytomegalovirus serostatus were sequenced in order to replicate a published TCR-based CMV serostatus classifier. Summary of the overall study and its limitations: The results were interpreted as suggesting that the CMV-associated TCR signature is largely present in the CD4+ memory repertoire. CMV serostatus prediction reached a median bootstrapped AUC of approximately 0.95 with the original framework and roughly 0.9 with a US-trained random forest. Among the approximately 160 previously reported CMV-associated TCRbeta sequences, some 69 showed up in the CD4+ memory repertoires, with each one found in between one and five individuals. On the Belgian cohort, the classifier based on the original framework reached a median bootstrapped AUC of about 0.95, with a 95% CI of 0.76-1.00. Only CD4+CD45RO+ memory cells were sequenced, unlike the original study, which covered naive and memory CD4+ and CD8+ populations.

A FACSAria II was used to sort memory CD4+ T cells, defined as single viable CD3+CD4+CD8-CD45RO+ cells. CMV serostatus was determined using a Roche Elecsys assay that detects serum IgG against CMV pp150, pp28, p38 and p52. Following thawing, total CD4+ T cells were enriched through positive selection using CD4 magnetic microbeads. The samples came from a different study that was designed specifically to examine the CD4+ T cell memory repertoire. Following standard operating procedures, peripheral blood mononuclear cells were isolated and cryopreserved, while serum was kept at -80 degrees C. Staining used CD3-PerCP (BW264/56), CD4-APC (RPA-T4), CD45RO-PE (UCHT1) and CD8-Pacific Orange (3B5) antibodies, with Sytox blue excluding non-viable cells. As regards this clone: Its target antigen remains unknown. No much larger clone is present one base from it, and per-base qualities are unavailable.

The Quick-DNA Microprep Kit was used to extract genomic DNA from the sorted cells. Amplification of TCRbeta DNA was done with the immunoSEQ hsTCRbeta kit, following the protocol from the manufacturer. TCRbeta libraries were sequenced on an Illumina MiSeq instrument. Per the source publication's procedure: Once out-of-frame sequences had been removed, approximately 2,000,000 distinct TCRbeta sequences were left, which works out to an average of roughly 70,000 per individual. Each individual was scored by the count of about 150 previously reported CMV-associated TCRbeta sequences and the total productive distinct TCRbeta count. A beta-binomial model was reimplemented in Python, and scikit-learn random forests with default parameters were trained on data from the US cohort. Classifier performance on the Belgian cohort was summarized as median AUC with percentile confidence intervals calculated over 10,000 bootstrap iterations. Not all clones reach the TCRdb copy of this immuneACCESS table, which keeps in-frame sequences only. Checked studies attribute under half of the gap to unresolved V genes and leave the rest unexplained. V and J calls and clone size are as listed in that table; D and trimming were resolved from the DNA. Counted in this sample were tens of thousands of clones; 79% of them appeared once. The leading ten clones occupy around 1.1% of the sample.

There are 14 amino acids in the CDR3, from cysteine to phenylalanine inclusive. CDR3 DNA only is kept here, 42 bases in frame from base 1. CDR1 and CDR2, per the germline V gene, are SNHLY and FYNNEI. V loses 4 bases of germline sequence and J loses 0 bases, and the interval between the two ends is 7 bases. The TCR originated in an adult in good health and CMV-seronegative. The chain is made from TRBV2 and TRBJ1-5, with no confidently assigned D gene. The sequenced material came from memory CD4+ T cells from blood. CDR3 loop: CASSGMLSNQPQHF. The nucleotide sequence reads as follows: TGTGCCAGCAGTGGAATGCTTAGCAATCAGCCCCAGCATTTT.